This T cell receptor beta chain was identified during a study of T cell responses to AZD1222 COVID-19 vaccine. Study background: The study pooled second doses at about 4 or about 12 weeks.

Study outcomes and limitations: Repertoires were collected only later (after the peak T cell response had occurred).

CDR3 length: 13 residues. V gave up 2 bases and J gave up 5 bases, with 8 bases separating them. Germline V lookup: CDR1 MNHNS, CDR2 SASEGT. The repertoire was sequenced with immunoSEQ multiplex PCR; TCRdb's copy has only in-frame clones and lacks some. The sample includes 70,000 to 90,000 clones, about 89% of them seen just once. Notes on this clone: Its antigen is still unknown.

This TCR was recovered from an adult in good health. V is TRBV6-1 and J is TRBJ2-3; unclear D gene. Sequenced here: peripheral blood, sampled on day 0 of AZD1222 vaccination. CDR3 region: CASSEYPKDTQYF. CDR3 nucleotide sequence: TGTGCCAGCAGTGAATACCCCAAAGATACGCAGTATTTT.